The 23 T cell receptor beta chains below come from one sample, sequenced in a study of TIL therapy for anti-PD-1-resistant metastatic lung cancer. Time point meaning: pre-treatment sample, taken before nivolumab and TIL therapy. The tumor samples were excised metastases, mostly pleural nodules or supraclavicular lymph nodes. This was the immunoSEQ v3 assay. Assay used: immunoSEQ multiplex PCR; TCRdb lists only in-frame clones, some missing. The profile shows 6,200 or so clones, 64% of them singletons. The specimen was tumor tissue, collected at baseline. These receptors all come from a person between 25 and 80 years old with non-small cell lung cancer.

This rearrangement joins TRBV6-6 to TRBJ1-1; TRBD1 is a possible D gene (6 bases). The ends were cut back, 6 bases at V and 4 bases at J, with 21 bases in the middle. The CDR3 consists of 16 residues. CDR1 is MNHNY, CDR2 SVGAGI, per germline (reference sequence). CDR3 sequence: CASSKGQFLGSTEAFF. The CDR3 nucleotides are TGTGCCAGCAGCAAAGGACAGTTCCTAGGTAGCACTGAAGCTTTCTTT.

The chain has TRBV4-3 and TRBJ1-2, with 8 bases fitting TRBD1. The CDR3 has 15 amino acids. The germline V gene encodes CDR1 LGHNA and CDR2 YSLEER. Trimming cost V 0 bases and J 4 bases; bases outside gene matches: 4. The CDR3 bases are TGCGCCAGCAGCCAAGAAGGACAGGGAGGCTATGGCTACACCTTC. Translated, it gives CASSQEGQGGYGYTF.

The chain links TRBV15 to TRBJ2-5; 8 bases align to TRBD1. CDR3 length: 15 amino acids. Germline values: CDR1 LNHNV, CDR2 YYDKDF (reference sequence). Trimming removed 1 base from V and 5 bases from J; junction bases left unmatched: 6. This chain's CDR3 is CATSRGGGQGETQYF. The CDR3 DNA is TGTGCCACCAGCAGAGGGGGAGGACAGGGTGAGACCCAGTACTTC.

This chain links TRBV3-1 (or the pseudogene TRBV3-2) with TRBJ1-5, with D perhaps matching TRBD1 (6 bases). V dropped 1 base and J dropped 7 bases, with 8 bases sitting between them. Germline CDR1 and CDR2: LGHDT and YNNKEL (reference sequence). The CDR3 extends over 13 amino acids. CDR3: CASSQGQEQPQHF. CDR3 DNA sequence: TGTGCCAGCAGCCAAGGACAGGAGCAGCCCCAGCATTTT.

V gene TRBV4-3 combines with J gene TRBJ2-7, with D possibly being TRBD1 or TRBD2 (5 bases each). This CDR3 spans 15 amino acids. Germline V lookup: CDR1 LGHNA, CDR2 YSLEER. Between the trimmed V and J ends, which lost 1 base and 4 bases, there was a span of 14 bases. The CDR3 loop reads CASSQVETAEYEQYF. CDR3 in DNA: TGCGCCAGCAGCCAAGTTGAGACAGCGGAATACGAGCAGTACTTC.

The genes are TRBV20-1 and TRBJ1-2; D might be TRBD1 (6 bases). V was cut by 3 bases and J by 10 bases, with 9 bases left in between. Germline V gene data show CDR1 as DFQATT and CDR2 as SNEGSKA (reference sequence). This CDR3 has 10 amino acids. The CDR3 DNA reads TGCAGTGCTAGGGACAGTTCCTACACCTTC. Its protein product is CSARDSSYTF.

This clone showed up just a few times. The CDR3 here is CASSLANWGRGITEAFF. The DNA of the CDR3 is TGTGCCAGCAGCTTGGCCAATTGGGGGAGGGGAATCACTGAAGCTTTCTTT. The chain joins TRBV5-6 to TRBJ1-1; D may be TRBD1 (5 bases). Germline V gene sequence: CDR1 SGHDT, CDR2 YYEEEE. CDR3 size: 17 residues. V lost 0 bases and J 4 bases, leaving 19 bases between the germline ends.

The J gene is TRBJ2-3, the V gene TRBV6-6; 9 bases agree with TRBD1. This CDR3 is built from 16 residues. Germline V gene sequence: CDR1 MNHNY, CDR2 SVGAGI (reference sequence). The J segment lost 4 bases and the V segment lost 2 bases, leaving 7 bases of the junction unmatched. The CDR3 region is CASSYPGTGHADTQYF. The CDR3 bases are TGTGCCAGCAGTTACCCTGGGACAGGGCATGCAGATACGCAGTATTTT.

J is TRBJ1-6 and V is TRBV30, with a tentative D call TRBD1 (6 bases). The CDR3 consists of 14 residues. Trimming cost V 1 base and J 10 bases, with 14 bases left between them. CDR1 and CDR2 from the germline V gene are GTSNPN and SVGIG (reference sequence). The CDR3 bases are TGTGCCTGGAGTGGGGGGGCGGGTAGATCACCCCTCCACTTT. Translated, it gives CAWSGGAGRSPLHF.

The chain employs TRBV15 and TRBJ2-3; perhaps TRBD1 as D (5 bases). V was trimmed by 3 bases and J by 2 bases, leaving 21 bases between them. The V gene's germline CDR1 is LNHNV and CDR2 YYDKDF (reference sequence). This CDR3 is built from 18 residues. Written as DNA, the CDR3 is TGTGCCACCAGCAGGTCCCTGACAGCCCTCCAACACACAGATACGCAGTATTTT. Protein sequence: CATSRSLTALQHTDTQYF.

This clone was observed once. This chain joins TRBV6-5 and TRBJ2-3, with no clear D. The CDR3 spans 14 residues. CDR1 is MNHEY and CDR2 is SVGAGI in the germline V gene. V lost 0 bases, J lost 5 bases, and 9 bases lay in between. CDR3 nucleotide sequence: TGTGCCAGCAGTTACTCTGGTCCGAGAGATACGCAGTATTTT. Protein product: CASSYSGPRDTQYF.

This sequence joins TRBV28 and TRBJ2-2; D is unclear. Germline V CDR1 and CDR2: MDHEN, SYDVKM. This CDR3 has 11 residues. V gave up 9 bases and J gave up 5 bases, with 7 bases separating them. CDR3 sequence reads: CASSVTGELFF. CDR3 sequence (DNA): TGTGCCAGTTCGGTGACCGGGGAGCTGTTTTTT.

This rearrangement joins TRBV28 to TRBJ2-7; TRBD1 might be the D (5 bases). Germline V gives CDR1 MDHEN, CDR2 SYDVKM. Trimming stripped 5 bases from V and 0 bases from J, with 17 bases between. CDR3 length: 16 residues. The CDR3 DNA sequence: TGTGCCAGCAGTCCCATCGGACATACAAGCTCCTACGAGCAGTACTTC. Its protein is CASSPIGHTSSYEQYF.

This clone has just a few counts. This sequence joins TRBV7-2 and TRBJ1-2; maybe TRBD1 (5 bases). V was clipped by 4 bases and J by 1 base, with 7 bases between them. Germline V gene sequence: CDR1 SGHTA, CDR2 FQGNSA. The CDR3 totals 13 residues. The CDR3 DNA reads as TGTGCCAGCAGCTCCCAGGGTAACTATGGCTACACCTTC. Residues: CASSSQGNYGYTF.

The V and J genes are TRBV29-1 and TRBJ2-5, with 8 positions matching TRBD1. The germline V gene has CDR1 SQVTM and CDR2 ANQGSEA. This CDR3 is built from 16 residues. J was trimmed by 3 bases and V by 4 bases; bases with no gene match: 13. CDR3 DNA: TGCAGCGTTGGCCCGCCCAACAGGGGGGAGAAAGAGACCCAGTACTTC. Its protein product is CSVGPPNRGEKETQYF.

CDR3 bases: TGTGCCAGCAGCCCACGAGGTTTAGAGAGCAATCAGCCCCAGCATTTT. Protein product: CASSPRGLESNQPQHF. V gene TRBV21-1 combines with J gene TRBJ1-5. TRBV21-1 is a pseudogene. The length of the CDR3 is 16 residues.

The chain recombines TRBV4-3 with TRBJ2-1; 8 bases line up with TRBD1. Germline assignment: CDR1 LGHNA and CDR2 YSLEER. The CDR3 spans 16 residues. V gave up 0 bases and J gave up 7 bases; unmatched junction bases: 8. CDR3 sequence: CASSQDRGRGRNEQFF. DNA of the CDR3: TGCGCCAGCAGCCAAGATCGGGGCAGGGGGCGTAATGAGCAGTTCTTC.

The chain recombines TRBV30 with TRBJ1-3; no clear D gene. The CDR3 is 16 amino acids. V gave up 0 bases and J gave up 0 bases, with 12 bases separating them. Germline lookup yields CDR1 GTSNPN and CDR2 SVGIG (reference sequence). CDR3 coding DNA: TGTGCCTGGAGTGTAGGTCACGCATCCTCTGGAAACACCATATATTTT. Translating gives CAWSVGHASSGNTIYF.

The chain employs TRBV7-9 and TRBJ2-3; a weak D match, TRBD1 (5 bases). The CDR3 has 13 residues. Germline V gene lookup returns CDR1 SEHNR and CDR2 FQNEAQ (reference sequence). V was cut by 6 bases and J by 6 bases, with 13 bases left in between. CDR3 nucleotide sequence: TGTGCCAGCAGTTTCAGGGTGTGGGATACGCAGTATTTT. Protein sequence: CASSFRVWDTQYF. The variable domain in full, completed from reference TRBV7-9 and TRBJ2-3, reads DTGVSQNPRHKITKRGQNVTFRCDPISEHNRLYWYRQTLGQGPEFLTYFQNEAQLEKSRLLSDRFSAERPKGSFSTLEIQRTEQGDSAMYLCASSFRVWDTQYFGPGTRLTVL.

The chain employs TRBV10-3 and TRBJ2-5; D perhaps matches TRBD2 (6 bases). V was shortened by 6 bases and J by 5 bases, with 13 bases between the two germline ends. CDR1 is ENHRY, CDR2 SYGVKD, per germline. The CDR3 is 13 residues long. DNA of the CDR3: TGTGCCATCAGATCAGGGACTGCGGAGACCCAGTACTTC. Translation: CAIRSGTAETQYF.

V and J are TRBV7-9 and TRBJ2-1; no clear D gene. Trimming shortened V by 0 bases and J by 4 bases, and 10 bases separated the two germline ends. There are 15 residues in the CDR3. Per the germline V gene, CDR1 is SEHNR and CDR2 is FQNEAQ (reference sequence). CDR3 sequence reads: CASSLAESRYNEQFF. For the CDR3, the DNA is TGTGCCAGCAGCTTAGCGGAGAGTAGGTACAATGAGCAGTTCTTC.

The rearrangement joins TRBV11-2 to TRBJ2-1; 14 bases match TRBD2. This CDR3 contains 16 residues. CDR1 SGHAT and CDR2 FQNNGV come from the germline V gene. Unmatched junction bases numbered 7, after V lost 5 bases and J lost 7 bases. CDR3 protein: CASSPRLAGGGNEQFF. The CDR3 coding sequence is TGTGCCAGCAGCCCAAGACTAGCGGGAGGGGGAAATGAGCAGTTCTTC.

In its sample, this clone was seen once. This sequence joins TRBV11-2 and TRBJ1-3, with D possibly being TRBD1 (5 bases). Deletions cut 11 bases from V and 9 bases from J, with 17 bases between. The CDR3 extends over 12 amino acids. CDR1 is SGHAT, CDR2 FQNNGV, per germline. The CDR3 sequence: CAGKNTGGTIYF. CDR3 DNA: TGTGCCGGGAAGAACACGGGGGGCACCATATATTTT.